Listed below are T cell receptor beta chains from one sample, sequenced in a study of T cells after yellow fever vaccination. Via MiXCR, TCRdb re-called the 5' RACE reads, giving one row per CDR3 protein. The sample includes 550,000 to 750,000 distinct CDR3 sequences, about 14% of them seen just once. Specimen: PBMCs, collected on the day of the yellow fever booster vaccination. These receptors all stem from a young man who received the YFV17D yellow fever vaccine. CDR3s include the opening cysteine and the closing phenylalanine or tryptophan. A D gene is named only where the DNA matches it firmly. Size tells how often a clone was seen (once, few, many) or the class of an expanded clone, and some rows leave it out.

clone_size d_call j_call v_call cdr3_aa cdr3_nt
- TRBD1 TRBJ2-5 TRBV9 CASSPGGFETQYF TGTGCCAGCAGCCCAGGGGGCTTCGAGACCCAGTACTTC
- TRBD1 TRBJ1-1 TRBV10-2 CASSVRQGVTEAFF TGCGCCAGCAGTGTCAGACAGGGGGTCACTGAAGCTTTCTTT
- - TRBJ1-3 TRBV20-1 CSAKTRADSTGNTIYF TGCAGTGCCAAAACCCGGGCAGATTCCACTGGAAACACCATATATTTT
- - TRBJ2-4 TRBV15 CATSNTRDVQPGNIQYF TGTGCCACCAGCAACACCCGGGACGTCCAACCTGGGAACATTCAGTACTTC
- - TRBJ2-6 TRBV18 CASSQILGAGANVLTF TGTGCCAGCTCACAGATATTGGGGGCTGGGGCCAACGTCCTGACTTTC
- TRBD1 TRBJ2-7 TRBV25-1 CASSALDRAYEQYF TGTGCCAGCAGTGCTCTGGACAGGGCGTACGAGCAGTACTTC
- - TRBJ1-5 TRBV9 CASSVGPGRQPQHF TGTGCCAGCAGCGTAGGCCCAGGGCGTCAGCCCCAGCATTTT
few - TRBJ2-2 TRBV9 CASSVNVGTGELFF TGTGCCAGCAGCGTAAACGTGGGCACCGGGGAGCTGTTTTTT
- - TRBJ1-6 TRBV6-5 CASSYSFRSPLHF TGTGCCAGCAGTTACTCGTTTCGTTCACCCCTCCACTTT
many TRBD1 TRBJ2-7 TRBV5-1 CASRGRTGVCYEQYF TGCGCCAGCAGAGGGAGGACAGGGGTTTGCTACGAGCAGTACTTC
few - TRBJ1-1 TRBV6-5 CASSYSGWTEAFF TGTGCCAGCAGTTACTCGGGCTGGACTGAAGCTTTCTTT
few - TRBJ2-3 TRBV6-2/TRBV6-3 CASSYEEGPFTADTQYF TGTGCCAGCAGTTATGAAGAGGGACCGTTTACGGCAGATACGCAGTATTTT
many TRBD1 TRBJ2-7 TRBV20-1 CSAGDRVNEQYF TGCAGTGCTGGGGACAGGGTGAACGAGCAGTACTTC
few - TRBJ2-2 TRBV27 CASRPRTADTGELFF TGTGCCAGCAGGCCTAGGACGGCGGACACCGGGGAGCTGTTTTTT
- TRBD2 TRBJ2-5 TRBV9 CASSVVGLAGETQYF TGTGCCAGCAGCGTAGTGGGACTAGCGGGGGAGACCCAGTACTTC
- TRBD2 TRBJ2-3 TRBV5-5 CASSLMGLAGGSTDTQYF TGTGCCAGCAGCTTGATGGGACTAGCGGGAGGAAGCACAGATACGCAGTATTTT
few TRBD1 TRBJ2-5 TRBV18 CASSPSRTGETQYF TGTGCCAGCTCACCATCCCGGACAGGGGAGACCCAGTACTTC
- - TRBJ2-7 TRBV6-1 CASRLGGSSYEQYF TGTGCCAGCAGGCTAGGGGGGAGCTCCTACGAGCAGTACTTC
few - TRBJ2-6 TRBV6-2/TRBV6-3 CASSYPNVLTF TGTGCCAGCAGTTACCCCAACGTCCTGACTTTC
- - TRBJ1-1 TRBV20-1 CSAKVRGTEAFF TGCAGTGCTAAGGTCCGGGGAACTGAAGCTTTCTTT
- - TRBJ2-2 TRBV9 CASSKRGKDTGELFF TGTGCCAGCAGCAAAAGGGGGAAGGACACCGGGGAGCTGTTTTTT
- - TRBJ2-1 TRBV4-2 CASSHGVEDADEQFF TGTGCCAGCAGCCACGGGGTGGAGGACGCCGATGAGCAGTTCTTC
few TRBD2 TRBJ2-5 TRBV6-1 CASIGTSGVETQYF TGTGCCAGCATCGGGACTAGCGGAGTAGAGACCCAGTACTTC
- - TRBJ2-5 TRBV7-9 CASSLVGLDQETQYF TGTGCCAGCAGCTTAGTCGGGCTAGACCAAGAGACCCAGTACTTC
few TRBD2 TRBJ2-2 TRBV5-4 CASSPLAGEVTGELFF TGTGCCAGCAGCCCCTTAGCGGGAGAAGTAACCGGGGAGCTGTTTTTT
- TRBD2 TRBJ2-7 TRBV6-2/TRBV6-3 CASSSAGLAYEQYF TGTGCCAGCAGTTCCGCCGGACTAGCCTACGAGCAGTACTTC
many - TRBJ2-2 TRBV12-3/TRBV12-4 CASSPTSSIGELFF TGTGCCAGCAGTCCTACTAGCAGTATCGGGGAGCTGTTTTTT
- TRBD2 TRBJ2-2 TRBV7-2 CASSQIKRTSGTGELFF TGTGCCAGCAGCCAAATTAAGAGGACTAGCGGCACCGGGGAGCTGTTTTTT
few TRBD2 TRBJ2-7 TRBV2 CASSLEREKHEQYF TGTGCCAGCAGTCTCGAGCGGGAGAAGCACGAGCAGTACTTC
few - TRBJ2-3 TRBV5-1 CASSLGMGPDTQYF TGCGCCAGCAGCTTGGGTATGGGTCCCGATACGCAGTATTTT
- - TRBJ2-7 TRBV14 CASSLGGLVYEQYF TGTGCCAGCAGCCTCGGGGGGCTAGTTTACGAGCAGTACTTC
- - TRBJ1-1 TRBV29-1 CSVVGQSYTEAFF TGCAGCGTTGTTGGGCAGTCCTACACTGAAGCTTTCTTT
- - TRBJ2-2 TRBV6-2/TRBV6-3 CASSYRNSLLAGELFF TGTGCCAGCAGTTACAGGAACAGCCTTCTTGCCGGGGAGCTGTTTTTT
few - TRBJ2-7 TRBV7-9 CASSFAGSDYEQYF TGTGCCAGCAGCTTCGCCGGGAGTGACTACGAGCAGTACTTC
few - TRBJ2-3 TRBV20-1 CSAHLMTDTQYF TGCAGTGCTCACCTTATGACAGATACGCAGTATTTT
- - TRBJ2-1 TRBV6-2/TRBV6-3 CASSYWGLEQFF TGTGCCAGCAGTTACTGGGGCCTTGAGCAGTTCTTC
many - TRBJ2-1 TRBV20-1 CSALNNEQFF TGCAGTGCTCTTAACAATGAGCAGTTCTTC
- TRBD2 TRBJ2-1 TRBV5-8 CASSLGGLAGSYNEQFF TGTGCCAGCAGCTTGGGGGGCCTAGCGGGATCCTACAATGAGCAGTTCTTC
- - TRBJ2-1 TRBV5-1 CASSLEPTANEQFF TGCGCCAGCAGCTTGGAACCAACGGCCAATGAGCAGTTCTTC
few - TRBJ2-7 TRBV21-1 CASSKAPETYEQYF TGTGCCAGCAGCAAAGCCCCTGAAACCTACGAGCAGTACTTC
few - TRBJ1-6 TRBV29-1 CSAMTAGLNSPLHF TGCAGCGCCATGACGGCAGGCTTAAATTCACCCCTCCACTTT
many - TRBJ2-7 TRBV7-8 CASSLVASYEQYF TGTGCCAGCAGTTTAGTCGCCTCCTACGAGCAGTACTTC
- - TRBJ1-1 TRBV12-3/TRBV12-4 CASSLSGGAGRAFF TGTGCCAGCAGTTTGAGTGGAGGGGCAGGGCGAGCTTTCTTT
few - TRBJ2-7 TRBV14 CASSQDTLGPSYEQYF TGTGCCAGCAGCCAAGACACTCTCGGGCCCTCCTACGAGCAGTACTTC
few - TRBJ2-3 TRBV30 CAWSNGASTDTQYF TGTGCCTGGAGTAACGGGGCTAGCACAGATACGCAGTATTTT
- TRBD2 TRBJ2-4 TRBV27 CASSGLAAAKNIQYF TGTGCCAGCAGCGGACTAGCGGCTGCCAAAAACATTCAGTACTTC
- TRBD1 TRBJ2-3 TRBV7-6 CASSLWTGTTDTQYF TGTGCCAGCAGTCTATGGACAGGAACCACAGATACGCAGTATTTT
- TRBD2 TRBJ2-1 TRBV5-1 CASSLGLAGPNEQFF TGCGCCAGCAGCTTGGGGCTAGCGGGTCCCAATGAGCAGTTCTTC
- TRBD1 TRBJ2-1 TRBV9 CASSVGQGNEQFF TGTGCCAGCAGCGTGGGACAGGGCAATGAGCAGTTCTTC
- - TRBJ2-1 TRBV14 CASSPAPGVAFRETSYNEQFF TGTGCCAGCAGCCCCGCCCCAGGGGTAGCTTTCCGGGAGACCTCCTACAATGAGCAGTTCTTC